The 22 T cell receptor beta chains below were found in one sample sequenced in a study of T cells in Graves' hyperthyroidism and ophthalmopathy. Amplified TCR beta CDR3 regions derived from RNA transcripts. With the HTBI primer set, the TCR CDR3 went through a first round of RT-PCR. Each CDR3 protein is one row after TCRdb ran MiXCR on the multiplex PCR reads. The table lists 300,000 to 350,000 distinct CDR3 sequences, less than 20% of them singletons, with roughly 15% in the top ten. The sequenced sample consisted of blood. These TCRs come from a woman aged 40 to 49 with Graves' ophthalmopathy.

The gene calls are TRBV6-1 and TRBJ1-1; 9 bases line up with TRBD1. Germline V gene sequence: CDR1 MNHNS, CDR2 SASEGT. With V trimmed by 7 bases and J by 4 bases, 7 bases remained unmatched. The CDR3 sequence is 14 residues long. CDR3 bases: TGTGCCAGCATGACGGACAGGGGAGCCACTGAAGCTTTCTTT. It codes for CASMTDRGATEAFF.

This clonotype was counted many times. V is TRBV30 and J is TRBJ2-7, with 9 bases identical to TRBD1. The germline CDR1 and CDR2 sequences are GTSNPN and SVGIG (reference sequence). V lost 4 bases, J lost 5 bases, and 3 bases stayed unmatched. The CDR3 is made up of 12 amino acids. This chain's CDR3 is CAWNRGLHEQYF. As DNA, the CDR3 is TGTGCCTGGAACAGGGGGCTCCACGAGCAGTACTTC.

This clonotype appeared a few times. This rearrangement joins TRBV4-1 to TRBJ2-6; TRBD1 aligns across 8 bases. The germline V gene encodes CDR1 MGHRA and CDR2 YSYEKL. V was clipped by 0 bases and J by 4 bases; unmatched bases: 11. CDR3 length: 19 amino acids. The CDR3 nucleotides are TGCGCCAGCAGCCAAGATTTACCCCCCAGGGGGCGGGGGGCCAACGTCCTGACTTTC. This translates into CASSQDLPPRGRGANVLTF.

This clonotype occurred many times. The J gene is TRBJ1-2, the V gene TRBV19; D unresolved. The V and J ends lost 8 bases and 5 bases respectively, with 9 bases between them. The CDR3 runs to 11 residues. Germline assignment: CDR1 LNHDA and CDR2 SQIVND (reference sequence). CDR3: CASGREYGYTF. In nucleotides, the CDR3 is TGTGCCAGTGGGAGGGAGTATGGCTACACCTTC.

This clonotype turned up a few times. This chain links TRBV29-1 with TRBJ2-7; D gene uncertain. The CDR3 consists of 17 residues. Trimming took 6 bases from V and 3 from J, leaving 27 bases between them. Germline V lookup: CDR1 SQVTM, CDR2 ANQGSEA. This CDR3 is CSVLILPGVHWGYEQYF. DNA for the CDR3: TGCAGCGTCTTGATTTTACCCGGAGTCCATTGGGGCTACGAGCAGTACTTC.

The chain couples TRBV3-1 to TRBJ1-2, with D tentatively TRBD1 (5 bases). Germline CDR1 reads LGHDT; CDR2 reads YNNKEL (reference sequence). The CDR3 runs 15 residues. Trimming pared 2 bases from V and 5 bases from J, leaving 15 bases between. CDR3 amino acids: CASSQSSGGVYGYTF. Here the CDR3 DNA reads TGTGCCAGCAGCCAATCGTCCGGGGGGGTGTATGGCTACACCTTC.

This clonotype was recorded at least ten times. V is TRBV6-1 and J is TRBJ2-7; a weak D match, TRBD1 (6 bases). Germline V gene data show CDR1 as MNHNS and CDR2 as SASEGT. The CDR3 is made up of 15 amino acids. V lost 1 base, J lost 0 bases, and 10 bases lay in between. Here the CDR3 DNA reads TGTGCCAGCAGTGAAGGGACAGACTCCTCCTACGAGCAGTACTTC. This gives the protein CASSEGTDSSYEQYF.

This clonotype was recorded many times. J is TRBJ1-2 and V is TRBV29-1; unclear D gene. Germline values: CDR1 SQVTM, CDR2 ANQGSEA. The germline V and J ends were trimmed by 8 bases and 4 bases, with 11 bases remaining between them. This CDR3 region has 11 residues. The CDR3 is CSWLGPYGYTF. The CDR3, as DNA: TGCAGCTGGCTAGGGCCCTATGGCTACACCTTC.

This clonotype was counted many times. This chain joins TRBV4-2 and TRBJ2-7; D is possibly TRBD2 (6 bases). The CDR3 has 15 amino acids. The germline gives CDR1 LGHNA, CDR2 YNFKEQ. V was shortened by 3 bases and J by 4 bases, with 16 bases between the two germline ends. The CDR3 protein is CASSQTTSRGYEQYF. For the CDR3, the DNA is TGTGCCAGCAGCCAGACGACTAGTCGGGGGTACGAGCAGTACTTC.

This clonotype was counted at least ten times. The rearrangement uses TRBV28 and TRBJ1-1, with D possibly being TRBD1 (5 bases). The germline V gene encodes CDR1 MDHEN and CDR2 SYDVKM. V lost 6 bases and J lost 7, with 15 bases in between. The CDR3 runs 13 residues. The CDR3 coding sequence is TGTGCCAGCAGGGGGCGGGGGGGACGTGAAGCTTTCTTT. Protein sequence: CASRGRGGREAFF. The entire variable domain, with the rest obtained from reference TRBV28 and TRBJ1-1, is as follows: DVKVTQSSRYLVKRTGEKVFLECVQDMDHENMFWYRQDPGLGLRLIYFSYDVKMKEKGDIPEGYSVSREKKERFSLILESASTNQTSMYLCASRGRGGREAFFGQGTRLTVV.

This clonotype was seen at least ten times. V is TRBV11-2 and J is TRBJ1-3; perhaps TRBD1 as D (6 bases). In germline, CDR1 is SGHAT, CDR2 FQNNGV. Trimming stripped 0 bases from V and 0 bases from J, with 18 bases between. The CDR3 is 19 residues long. The CDR3 bases are TGTGCCAGCAGCTTAGACTCGAGAGGGGGGGGGTACTCTGGAAACACCATATATTTT. Translating it yields CASSLDSRGGGYSGNTIYF. The full variable domain, in which reference TRBV11-2 and TRBJ1-3 provide the parts outside the CDR3, is EAGVAQSPRYKIIEKRQSVAFWCNPISGHATLYWYQQILGQGPKLLIQFQNNGVVDDSQLPKDRFSAERLKGVDSTLKIQPAKLEDSAVYLCASSLDSRGGGYSGNTIYFGEGSWLTVV.

This clonotype was seen many times. The V and J genes are TRBV18 and TRBJ2-7; the D is unclear. Germline CDR1 and CDR2: KGHSH and LQKENI. V lost 3 bases and J lost 5, with 8 bases in between. This CDR3 contains 12 residues. The CDR3 DNA is TGTGCCAGCTCACCGGTCAACAACGAGCAGTACTTC. Translated, it gives CASSPVNNEQYF.

This chain connects TRBV13 to TRBJ2-5; weak D call: TRBD1 (6 bases). CDR1 is PRHDT and CDR2 is FYEKMQ in the germline V gene (reference sequence). Trimming pared 5 bases from V and 4 bases from J, leaving 20 bases between. CDR3 length equals 16 residues. In DNA, the CDR3 is TGTGCCAGCAGCCCGACAGGTGTTGGAGTGGGAGAGACCCAGTACTTC. Amino acid sequence: CASSPTGVGVGETQYF.

This clonotype was seen at least ten times. The chain has TRBV4-1 and TRBJ2-5, with a weak D call TRBD2 (5 bases). This CDR3 has 15 amino acids. The germline gives CDR1 MGHRA, CDR2 YSYEKL. The V end was cut by 1 base, the J end by 2 bases, with 11 bases between. CDR3 amino acids: CASSQGEGVQETQYF. CDR3 coding DNA: TGCGCCAGCAGCCAAGGAGAGGGCGTTCAAGAGACCCAGTACTTC.

CDR3: CASRKGGEQYF. CDR3 nucleotide sequence: TGTGCCAGCAGAAAAGGGGGGGAGCAGTACTTC. The rearrangement uses TRBV6-2 or TRBV6-3 and TRBJ2-7; D is tentatively TRBD1 or TRBD2 (6 bases each). CDR1 is MNHEY, CDR2 SVGEGT, per germline. V was shortened by 6 bases and J by 7 bases, with 10 bases between the two germline ends. The CDR3 runs 11 residues.

The CDR3 bases are TGCGCCAGCAGCCAAGACCCCCACACCGGGGAGCTGTTTTTT. Protein: CASSQDPHTGELFF. The rearrangement links TRBV4-3 to TRBJ2-2, with D hard to call. Germline V gene data show CDR1 as LGHNA and CDR2 as YSLEER. V dropped 0 bases and J dropped 3 bases, with 5 bases sitting between them. The CDR3 is 14 residues long.

This clonotype has at least ten counts. The J gene is TRBJ2-6, the V gene TRBV6-2 or TRBV6-3, with TRBD2 as a possible D gene (5 bases). Germline CDR1 reads MNHEY; CDR2 reads SVGEGT. Trimming took off 7 bases at V and 1 base at J, with 17 bases between the two ends. The CDR3 covers 17 residues. CDR3 nucleotides: TGTGCCAGCAATCGGGGTGGGCCAGCGTCTGGGGCCAACGTCCTGACTTTC. The encoded protein is CASNRGGPASGANVLTF.

This clonotype was seen many times. This chain connects TRBV13 to TRBJ2-3; 13 positions match TRBD2. The CDR3 has 16 residues. The germline CDR1 and CDR2 sequences are PRHDT and FYEKMQ (reference sequence). The J segment lost 3 bases and the V segment lost 2 bases, leaving 2 bases of the junction unmatched. The CDR3 reads CASSLPGLAGTDTQYF. Here the CDR3 DNA reads TGTGCCAGCAGCTTACCGGGACTAGCGGGAACAGATACGCAGTATTTT.

The chain employs TRBV9 and TRBJ1-2, with D maybe TRBD1 (6 bases). The CDR3 spans 14 residues. The germline gives CDR1 SGDLS, CDR2 YYNGEE. Trimming pared 3 bases from V and 4 bases from J, leaving 13 bases between. CDR3 amino acids: CASSANRVGYGYTF. The CDR3 DNA sequence: TGTGCCAGCAGCGCAAACAGGGTCGGCTATGGCTACACCTTC.

The genes are TRBV6-2 or TRBV6-3 and TRBJ2-7, with D perhaps being TRBD1 or TRBD2 (5 bases each). V lost 4 bases to trimming and J lost 0 bases, with 19 bases between them. The germline CDR1 and CDR2 sequences are MNHEY and SVGEGT. The CDR3 totals 17 residues. The CDR3 DNA reads as TGTGCCAGCAGTTCCACGAGGACGGGGCGCAGCTCCTACGAGCAGTACTTC. This codes for CASSSTRTGRSSYEQYF.

This clonotype came up many times. The J gene is TRBJ1-5, the V gene TRBV27; the D is unclear. CDR3 length: 16 amino acids. The V gene's germline CDR1 is MNHEY and CDR2 SMNVEV (reference sequence). Trimming stripped 9 bases from V and 2 bases from J, with 20 bases between. The CDR3, as DNA: TGTGCCAGTTATAATAGAGACCGGGTGGGCAATCAGCCCCAGCATTTT. Encoded protein: CASYNRDRVGNQPQHF.

Ten or more counts support this clonotype. The chain uses TRBV6-4 and TRBJ2-3, with D possibly TRBD2 on 6 matching bases. This CDR3 region has 15 residues. Germline lookup yields CDR1 MRHNA and CDR2 SNTAGT. Trimming cost V 0 bases and J 4 bases, with 11 bases left between them. As DNA, the CDR3 is TGTGCCAGCAGTGACTCGGGGGGAGGCCCAGATACGCAGTATTTT. Protein: CASSDSGGGPDTQYF.